This record looks at one T cell receptor beta chain sequence and its context. A single record per CDR3 protein comes from TCRdb applying MiXCR to the RT-PCR reads. This table has hundreds of thousands of distinct CDR3 sequences, approximately 15% appearing once. The ends were cut back, 4 bases at V and 4 bases at J, with 15 bases in the middle. The CDR3 loop spans 15 amino acids. This clonotype was sampled from a female donor in good health, serving as a healthy control. Sequencing used memory CD4+ T cells from blood. This rearrangement joins TRBV12-3 or TRBV12-4 to TRBJ2-3; unclear D gene. The CDR3 reads CASSSTVASADTQYF. CDR3 coding DNA: TGTGCCAGCAGTTCGACGGTTGCCAGTGCAGATACGCAGTATTTT.